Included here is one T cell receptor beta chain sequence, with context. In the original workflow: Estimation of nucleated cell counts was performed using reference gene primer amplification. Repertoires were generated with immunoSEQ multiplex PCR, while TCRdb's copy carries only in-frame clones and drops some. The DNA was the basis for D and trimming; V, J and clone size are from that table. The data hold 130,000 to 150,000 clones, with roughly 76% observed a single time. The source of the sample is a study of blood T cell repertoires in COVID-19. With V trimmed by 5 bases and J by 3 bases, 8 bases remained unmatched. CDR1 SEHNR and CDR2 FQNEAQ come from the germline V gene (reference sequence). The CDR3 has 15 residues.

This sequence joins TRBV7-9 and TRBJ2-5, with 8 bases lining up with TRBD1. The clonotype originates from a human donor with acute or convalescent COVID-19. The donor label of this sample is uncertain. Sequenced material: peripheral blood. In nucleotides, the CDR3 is TGTGCCAGCAGCCCCGTACAGGGGGTAGAAGAGACCCAGTACTTC. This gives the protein CASSPVQGVEETQYF.